The rows below give T cell receptor beta chains drawn from one sample of a study of T-cell reconstitution after alpha-beta-depleted transplantation in children. TCRdb reprocessed the PCR reads via MiXCR and lists one record per CDR3 protein. The top ten hold less than 5% of the sample, which has about 610,000 distinct CDR3 sequences, roughly 10% seen once. Sample: PBMCs from the stem cell graft donor, taken from the stem cell graft. All receptors come from a human donor who donated a stem cell graft to a child with acute myeloid leukemia. CDR3s include the opening cysteine and the closing phenylalanine or tryptophan. The D gene is left open where the match is weak. Expanded clones get a size class; other rows say once, few or many, or leave the size out.

v_call: TRBV5-1; d_call: .; j_call: TRBJ2-4; clone_size: many; cdr3_nt: TGCGCCAGCTCTCACCTAGGGGAAGCCAAAAACATTCAGTACTTC; cdr3_aa: CASSHLGEAKNIQYF
v_call: TRBV24-1; d_call: .; j_call: TRBJ2-1; clone_size: .; cdr3_nt: TGTGCCACCAGTGACGGGGGACTCAATGAGCAGTTCTTC; cdr3_aa: CATSDGGLNEQFF
v_call: TRBV5-1; d_call: .; j_call: TRBJ2-7; clone_size: .; cdr3_nt: TGCGCCAGCAGCCCGGGGGGCACCCAGGTGGGCGAGCAGTACTTC; cdr3_aa: CASSPGGTQVGEQYF
v_call: TRBV29-1; d_call: .; j_call: TRBJ2-1; clone_size: .; cdr3_nt: TGCAGCGTTGAAGCCGGTACGATCGATGAGCAGTTCTTC; cdr3_aa: CSVEAGTIDEQFF
v_call: TRBV21-1; d_call: .; j_call: TRBJ2-7; clone_size: few; cdr3_nt: TGTGCCAACGGGGGGGCAGGGGGCTTAGGGTACGAGCAGTACTTC; cdr3_aa: CANGGAGGLGYEQYF
v_call: TRBV30; d_call: TRBD2; j_call: TRBJ2-2; clone_size: .; cdr3_nt: TGTGCCTGGAAAGGCGGGAGGGTAAACACCGGGGAGCTGTTTTTT; cdr3_aa: CAWKGGRVNTGELFF
v_call: TRBV30; d_call: TRBD2; j_call: TRBJ2-1; clone_size: few; cdr3_nt: TGTGCCTGGAGTGAGGTACTAGCGGGAGTCTCTGAGCAGTTCTTC; cdr3_aa: CAWSEVLAGVSEQFF
v_call: TRBV7-3; d_call: .; j_call: TRBJ2-5; clone_size: .; cdr3_nt: TGTGCCAGCAGCTTAAGCGTTTGGGAGACCCAGTACTTC; cdr3_aa: CASSLSVWETQYF
v_call: TRBV20-1; d_call: .; j_call: TRBJ1-4; clone_size: many; cdr3_nt: TGCAGTGCTAGACCCCCAGGGGCGCCTAATGAAAAACTGTTTTTT; cdr3_aa: CSARPPGAPNEKLFF
v_call: TRBV30; d_call: .; j_call: TRBJ2-1; clone_size: many; cdr3_nt: TGTGCCTGGAGCGGGAGCTCCTACAATGAGCAGTTCTTC; cdr3_aa: CAWSGSSYNEQFF
v_call: TRBV28; d_call: TRBD1; j_call: TRBJ1-5; clone_size: .; cdr3_nt: TGTGCCAGCAAGGGACAGGGGAATCAGCCCCAGCATTTT; cdr3_aa: CASKGQGNQPQHF
v_call: TRBV10-3; d_call: TRBD2; j_call: TRBJ2-7; clone_size: .; cdr3_nt: TGTGCCATCACCCAAGCGGGAGGGCCTTCCGAGCAGTACTTC; cdr3_aa: CAITQAGGPSEQYF
v_call: TRBV5-1; d_call: .; j_call: TRBJ2-5; clone_size: many; cdr3_nt: TGCGCCAGCAGCTTCGGACTTTTACAAGAGACCCAGTACTTC; cdr3_aa: CASSFGLLQETQYF
v_call: TRBV9; d_call: .; j_call: TRBJ1-3; clone_size: many; cdr3_nt: TGTGCCAGCAGCGCCGAGGGCCTCTCTGGAAACACCATATATTTT; cdr3_aa: CASSAEGLSGNTIYF
v_call: TRBV18; d_call: .; j_call: TRBJ2-3; clone_size: few; cdr3_nt: TGTGCCAGCTCACCGGTACCAACTATGGCAGATACGCAGTATTTT; cdr3_aa: CASSPVPTMADTQYF
v_call: TRBV5-4; d_call: .; j_call: TRBJ2-7; clone_size: few; cdr3_nt: TGTGCCAGCAGCTCGAAATACCAGACAGGCTCCTACGAGCAGTACTTC; cdr3_aa: CASSSKYQTGSYEQYF
v_call: TRBV19; d_call: .; j_call: TRBJ2-1; clone_size: many; cdr3_nt: TGTGCCAGTAGTCTCGGGCAGTTTTCGGATGAGCAGTTCTTC; cdr3_aa: CASSLGQFSDEQFF
v_call: TRBV6-6; d_call: .; j_call: TRBJ2-1; clone_size: .; cdr3_nt: TGTGCCAGCAGTTACCGGGATCTCGCTCGGTTCTTC; cdr3_aa: CASSYRDLARFF
v_call: TRBV5-4; d_call: .; j_call: TRBJ2-2; clone_size: many; cdr3_nt: TGTGCCAGCAGCTTGGCTTCAGGGATCGGGGAGCTGTTTTTT; cdr3_aa: CASSLASGIGELFF
v_call: TRBV29-1; d_call: TRBD2; j_call: TRBJ2-2; clone_size: many; cdr3_nt: TGCAGCGTTTTCGGAGCGGGAGCCGCCGGGGAGCTGTTTTTT; cdr3_aa: CSVFGAGAAGELFF
v_call: TRBV4-1; d_call: .; j_call: TRBJ1-6; clone_size: few; cdr3_nt: TGCGCCAGCAGACCAGGGAGCTCCTATAATTCACCCCTCCACTTT; cdr3_aa: CASRPGSSYNSPLHF
v_call: TRBV27; d_call: TRBD2; j_call: TRBJ2-7; clone_size: .; cdr3_nt: TGTGCCAGCAGTTTAGTGGCGGGAGGGTTATACGAGCAGTACTTC; cdr3_aa: CASSLVAGGLYEQYF
v_call: TRBV29-1; d_call: TRBD1; j_call: TRBJ2-1; clone_size: .; cdr3_nt: TGCAGCGTTCGAAGAGACAGGGAAGGTGAGCAGTTCTTC; cdr3_aa: CSVRRDREGEQFF
v_call: TRBV29-1; d_call: .; j_call: TRBJ2-3; clone_size: many; cdr3_nt: TGCAGCGTAGAAATGACGGGGGCGGATACGCAGTATTTT; cdr3_aa: CSVEMTGADTQYF
v_call: TRBV28; d_call: .; j_call: TRBJ2-7; clone_size: few; cdr3_nt: TGTGCCAGCAGTTTTGCCCCCAGCGTCCCCTACGAGCAGTACTTC; cdr3_aa: CASSFAPSVPYEQYF
v_call: TRBV29-1; d_call: .; j_call: TRBJ1-5; clone_size: few; cdr3_nt: TGCAGCGTTGGGGACGGTCAGCCCCAGCATTTT; cdr3_aa: CSVGDGQPQHF
v_call: TRBV12-3/TRBV12-4; d_call: TRBD1; j_call: TRBJ1-2; clone_size: many; cdr3_nt: TGTGCCAGCAGTCCGGGACAGGGTTACAATGGCTACACCTTC; cdr3_aa: CASSPGQGYNGYTF
v_call: TRBV12-3/TRBV12-4; d_call: TRBD2; j_call: TRBJ2-7; clone_size: few; cdr3_nt: TGTGCCAGCAGCGATAGCGGGAGGGCCGATCACGAGCAGTACTTC; cdr3_aa: CASSDSGRADHEQYF
v_call: TRBV5-1; d_call: TRBD1; j_call: TRBJ2-6; clone_size: .; cdr3_nt: TGCGCCAGCAGCGGGACAGGGGCTCGGAACTCTGGGGCCAACGTCCTGACTTTC; cdr3_aa: CASSGTGARNSGANVLTF
v_call: TRBV5-1; d_call: TRBD1; j_call: TRBJ2-7; clone_size: .; cdr3_nt: TGCGCCAGCAGCATAGGACAGGGGACCTACGAGCAGTACTTC; cdr3_aa: CASSIGQGTYEQYF
v_call: TRBV5-6; d_call: .; j_call: TRBJ2-3; clone_size: .; cdr3_nt: TGTGCCAGCAGGGCCCGTTATGAAATGGATACAGATACGCAGTATTTT; cdr3_aa: CASRARYEMDTDTQYF
v_call: TRBV5-1; d_call: TRBD1; j_call: TRBJ2-1; clone_size: many; cdr3_nt: TGCGCCAGCAGCTCCCCCGGGACAGGGGTGTGGGTTGAGCAGTTCTTC; cdr3_aa: CASSSPGTGVWVEQFF
v_call: TRBV20-1; d_call: .; j_call: TRBJ2-1; clone_size: .; cdr3_nt: TGCAGTGCCACCTACATCGGTTCTACTCCCTCCTACAATGAGCAGTTCTTC; cdr3_aa: CSATYIGSTPSYNEQFF
v_call: TRBV6-5; d_call: .; j_call: TRBJ1-3; clone_size: .; cdr3_nt: TGTGCCAGCAGTTACGGAAGGGGATCTGGAAACACCATATATTTT; cdr3_aa: CASSYGRGSGNTIYF
v_call: TRBV29-1; d_call: TRBD2; j_call: TRBJ2-7; clone_size: few; cdr3_nt: TGCAGCTTCACTAGCGGTCCCTACGAGCAGTACTTC; cdr3_aa: CSFTSGPYEQYF
v_call: TRBV7-9; d_call: .; j_call: TRBJ2-3; clone_size: .; cdr3_nt: TGTGCCAGCAGCTCACAACGAAAACAACTAGATACGCAGTATTTT; cdr3_aa: CASSSQRKQLDTQYF
v_call: TRBV5-1; d_call: .; j_call: TRBJ2-5; clone_size: .; cdr3_nt: TGCGCCAGCAGGGCGGCCGGGGCGGAGACCCAGTACTTC; cdr3_aa: CASRAAGAETQYF
v_call: TRBV20-1; d_call: .; j_call: TRBJ2-3; clone_size: few; cdr3_nt: TGCAGTGCTAGTATCCCTGCGACGGATACGCAGTATTTT; cdr3_aa: CSASIPATDTQYF
v_call: TRBV20-1; d_call: TRBD2; j_call: TRBJ2-4; clone_size: .; cdr3_nt: TGCAGTGCTAGAACTTTATCTAGCGGGAGTTTCGACAAAAACATTCAGTACTTC; cdr3_aa: CSARTLSSGSFDKNIQYF
v_call: TRBV3-1; d_call: .; j_call: TRBJ1-6; clone_size: .; cdr3_nt: TGTGCCAGCAGCCCCCGGGGGGGCCAGTCACCCCTCCACTTT; cdr3_aa: CASSPRGGQSPLHF